Shown below are 19 T cell receptor beta chains from a single sample sequenced in a study of identical twins. Each CDR3 protein is one row after TCRdb ran MiXCR on the 5' RACE reads. Here the sample spans fewer than 250,000 distinct CDR3 sequences, around 8.1% being singletons. This same sample was also part of a study on yellow fever vaccine responses in identical twins.

The sequenced sample consisted of memory (CD45RO+) T cells sorted from blood. The receptors derive from a woman aged 18-35 years in good health.

CDR3 sequence: CASSLGGPSSYEQYF. Here the CDR3 DNA reads TGTGCCAGCAGCTTGGGGGGGCCTAGCTCCTACGAGCAGTACTTC. The chain joins TRBV7-6 to TRBJ2-7, with D perhaps matching TRBD2 (7 bases). CDR1 is SGHVS, CDR2 FNYEAQ, per germline. This CDR3 spans 15 amino acids. The V end was cut by 3 bases, the J end by 0 bases, with 12 bases between.

In its sample, this clonotype was seen a few times. The rearrangement links TRBV6-1 to TRBJ1-6; D gene unclear. V shed 6 bases and J shed 10 bases, with 16 bases lying between them. The CDR3 extends over 14 amino acids. CDR1 and CDR2 (germline): MNHNS, SASEGT. CDR3 sequence (DNA): TGTGCCAGCAGGGCTTTTTTAGGGTCCTCACCCCTCCACTTT. Translated: CASRAFLGSSPLHF.

This chain joins TRBV7-3 and TRBJ1-1; D may be TRBD1 (6 bases). The ends were cut back, 3 bases at V and 5 bases at J, with 13 bases in the middle. Germline V gene data show CDR1 as SGHTA and CDR2 as FQGTGA. The CDR3 extends over 14 amino acids. The CDR3: CASSFGGRGTEAFF. In nucleotides, the CDR3 is TGTGCCAGCAGCTTTGGGGGCCGGGGAACTGAAGCTTTCTTT.

This clonotype was seen many times. V and J are TRBV12-3 or TRBV12-4 and TRBJ2-7; D remains ambiguous. V gave up 6 bases and J gave up 0 bases, with 15 bases separating them. The CDR3 consists of 15 residues. CDR3 residues: CASSPSRRLSYEQYF. Written as DNA, the CDR3 is TGTGCCAGCAGCCCAAGTCGTAGGCTCTCCTACGAGCAGTACTTC.

This clonotype was picked up many times. The chain combines TRBV3-1 with TRBJ1-2, with D perhaps matching TRBD1 (5 bases). The CDR3 consists of 14 residues. The V gene lost 2 bases and the J gene lost 7 bases, with 14 bases spanning the gap. Looked up from germline, CDR1 is LGHDT and CDR2 is YNNKEL (reference sequence). CDR3 DNA sequence: TGTGCCAGCAGCCAAAAGGGGCGCGGTGGTGGCTACACCTTC. Encoded protein: CASSQKGRGGGYTF.

J is TRBJ2-5 and V is TRBV20-1; perhaps TRBD2 as D (5 bases). Germline CDR1 is DFQATT and CDR2 is SNEGSKA (reference sequence). The CDR3 length is 11 residues. Trimming cost V 6 bases and J 3 bases, with 8 bases left between them. CDR3 in DNA: TGCAGTGCAACAGCGGAAGAGACCCAGTACTTC. It translates to CSATAEETQYF.

This clonotype was seen only a few times. This rearrangement joins TRBV11-2 to TRBJ2-1; 11 bases fit TRBD2. The junction had 9 bases not matched to a gene; V was cut back by 1 base and J by 7 bases. This CDR3 spans 17 amino acids. Germline CDR1 SGHAT, CDR2 FQNNGV. The CDR3 region is CASSLVVGSGRGNEQFF. The CDR3 region has the DNA TGTGCCAGCAGCTTAGTTGTGGGTAGCGGGAGGGGGAATGAGCAGTTCTTC.

V gene TRBV6-2 or TRBV6-3 combines with J gene TRBJ2-7, with TRBD2 identical over 9 bases. V shed 5 bases and J 5 bases; nucleotides not matched to a gene: 10. Germline V gene data show CDR1 as MNHEY and CDR2 as SVGEGT. The CDR3 is 15 residues long. The CDR3: CASSAGGAGGNEQYF. The CDR3 DNA follows: TGTGCCAGCAGTGCGGGAGGAGCGGGAGGCAACGAGCAGTACTTC.

The rearrangement joins TRBV28 to TRBJ2-3, with D perhaps given as TRBD1 or TRBD2 (6 bases each). The V gene's germline CDR1 is MDHEN and CDR2 SYDVKM. The CDR3 loop spans 13 amino acids. Trimming left V 4 bases short and J 2 bases short, with 7 bases between. CDR3 in amino acids: CASSSGATDTQYF. The CDR3 DNA is TGTGCCAGCAGTTCGGGGGCCACAGATACGCAGTATTTT.

The V call is TRBV20-1, the J call TRBJ2-7; 7 bases map to TRBD1. Per the germline V gene, CDR1 is DFQATT and CDR2 is SNEGSKA (reference sequence). J lost 3 bases, V lost 3 bases, and 8 bases had no gene match. The CDR3 runs 14 residues. The CDR3 DNA reads TGCAGTGCTAGCGGGGACAGTATGCTCTACGAGCAGTACTTC. Protein product: CSASGDSMLYEQYF.

The table lists this clonotype with many counts. This chain links TRBV12-3 or TRBV12-4 with TRBJ2-1, with TRBD2 matching over 13 bases. Unmatched junction bases numbered 7, after V lost 5 bases and J lost 9 bases. This CDR3 is 15 amino acids long. CDR3 loop: CASSPGLAGALEQFF. The CDR3 region has the DNA TGTGCCAGCAGTCCAGGACTAGCGGGAGCCCTTGAGCAGTTCTTC.

This clonotype was recorded once. The chain recombines TRBV27 with TRBJ2-2; the match to TRBD1 covers 8 bases. Unmatched junction bases numbered 5, after V lost 5 bases and J lost 0 bases. The CDR3 runs 16 residues. The germline V gene encodes CDR1 MNHEY and CDR2 SMNVEV (reference sequence). The CDR3 region has the DNA TGTGCCAGCAGTGGGTACAGGGGGGCGAACACCGGGGAGCTGTTTTTT. This encodes CASSGYRGANTGELFF.

This clonotype occurred many times. The chain carries TRBV3-1 and TRBJ2-7, with TRBD1 as a possible D gene (6 bases). The length of the CDR3 is 15 residues. CDR1 is LGHDT and CDR2 is YNNKEL in the germline V gene (reference sequence). V was shortened by 4 bases and J by 3 bases, with 16 bases between the two germline ends. Here the CDR3 reads CASSRLTTGYYEQYF. The DNA for the CDR3 is TGTGCCAGCAGCCGCCTGACGACAGGCTACTACGAGCAGTACTTC.

This clonotype was recorded at least ten times. The rearrangement joins TRBV14 to TRBJ2-7; D gene ambiguous. The CDR3 contains 10 residues. Per the germline V gene, CDR1 is SGHDN and CDR2 is FVKESK. The CDR3 DNA reads TGTGTCAACCTGAGGTGCGAGCAGTACTTC. As protein: CVNLRCEQYF.

In regard to this clonotype: One end of the junction fails to match germline, which may point to a read error. The gene calls are TRBV4-2 and TRBJ2-3; 11 nucleotides line up with TRBD2. This CDR3 has 18 amino acids. In germline, CDR1 is LGHNA, CDR2 YNFKEQ. This CDR3 is CASSQILELAGGTDRQYF. The DNA for the CDR3 is TGTGCCAGCAGCCAAATATTGGAGCTAGCGGGGGGCACAGATAGGCAGTATTTT.

This sequence joins TRBV7-2 and TRBJ1-1; TRBD1 matches 11 bases. The junction had 5 bases not matched to a gene; V was cut back by 5 bases and J by 3 bases. This CDR3 is built from 15 residues. Germline CDR1 SGHTA, CDR2 FQGNSA. CDR3 DNA: TGTGCCAGCAGCCACAGGACAGGGGGCCACACTGAAGCTTTCTTT. Translation gives CASSHRTGGHTEAFF.

This clonotype has just one count. The V gene is TRBV18, the J gene TRBJ2-2, with 7 bases lining up with TRBD1. Unmatched junction bases numbered 6, after V lost 3 bases and J lost 5 bases. Germline loops: CDR1 KGHSH, CDR2 LQKENI. This CDR3 comprises 15 residues. CDR3 protein: CASSPGDSGTGELFF. In nucleotides, the CDR3 is TGTGCCAGCTCACCCGGGGACAGTGGGACCGGGGAGCTGTTTTTT.

This clonotype was recorded many times. V usage is TRBV5-1 and J usage is TRBJ2-5; 8 nucleotides line up with TRBD1. Germline assignment: CDR1 SGHRS and CDR2 YFSETQ. This CDR3 spans 15 amino acids. Trimming removed 4 bases from V and 4 bases from J; junction bases left unmatched: 9. CDR3 sequence (DNA): TGCGCCAGCAGCCAGGGGGCAGGGGAAGGAGAGACCCAGTACTTC. Amino acids: CASSQGAGEGETQYF. Variable domain in full (rest from reference TRBV5-1 and TRBJ2-5): KAGVTQTPRYLIKTRGQQVTLSCSPISGHRSVSWYQQTPGQGLQFLFEYFSETQRNKGNFPGRFSGRQFSNSRSEMNVSTLELGDSALYLCASSQGAGEGETQYFGPGTRLLVL.

The chain uses TRBV30 and TRBJ2-3; D gene unclear. This CDR3 contains 13 residues. The V gene's germline CDR1 is GTSNPN and CDR2 SVGIG (reference sequence). Trimming pared 4 bases from V and 0 bases from J, leaving 8 bases between. In DNA form, the CDR3 reads TGTGCCTGGACGACGGCTAGCACAGATACGCAGTATTTT. Translated, it gives CAWTTASTDTQYF.